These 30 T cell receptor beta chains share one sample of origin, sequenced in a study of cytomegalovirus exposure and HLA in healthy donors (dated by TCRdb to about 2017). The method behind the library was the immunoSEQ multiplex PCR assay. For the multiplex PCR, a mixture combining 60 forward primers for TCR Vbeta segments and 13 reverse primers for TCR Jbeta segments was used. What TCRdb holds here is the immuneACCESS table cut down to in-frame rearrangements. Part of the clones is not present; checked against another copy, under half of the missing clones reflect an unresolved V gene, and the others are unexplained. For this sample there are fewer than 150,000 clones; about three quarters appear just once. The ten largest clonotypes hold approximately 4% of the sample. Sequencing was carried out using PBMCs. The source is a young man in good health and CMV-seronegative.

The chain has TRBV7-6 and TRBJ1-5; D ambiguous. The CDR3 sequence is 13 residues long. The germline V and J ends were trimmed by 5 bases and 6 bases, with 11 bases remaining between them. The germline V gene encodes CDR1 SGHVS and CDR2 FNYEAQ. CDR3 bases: TGTGCCAGCAGCCGCGAGGGTGCTCAGCCCCAGCATTTT. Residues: CASSREGAQPQHF.

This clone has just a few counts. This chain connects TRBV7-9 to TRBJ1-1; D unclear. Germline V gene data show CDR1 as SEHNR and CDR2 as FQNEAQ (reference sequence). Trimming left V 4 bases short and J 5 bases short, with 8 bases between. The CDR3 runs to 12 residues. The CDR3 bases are TGTGCCAGCAGCTCCCCGGGGACTGAAGCTTTCTTT. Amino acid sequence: CASSSPGTEAFF.

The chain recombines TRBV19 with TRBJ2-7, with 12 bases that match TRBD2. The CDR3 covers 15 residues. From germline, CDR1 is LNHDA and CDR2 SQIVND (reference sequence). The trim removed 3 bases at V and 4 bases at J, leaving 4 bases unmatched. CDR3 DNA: TGTGCCAGTAGTATCCAGCTAGCGGGAGGGTACGAGCAGTACTTC. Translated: CASSIQLAGGYEQYF. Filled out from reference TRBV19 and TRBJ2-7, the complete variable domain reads DGGITQSPKYLFRKEGQNVTLSCEQNLNHDAMYWYRQDPGQGLRLIYYSQIVNDFQKGDIAEGYSVSREKKESFPLTVTSAQKNPTAFYLCASSIQLAGGYEQYFGPGTRLTVT.

CDR3 nucleotide sequence: TGTGCCAGCTCACCAGCTAGCGGGAAGGTAGATACGCAGTATTTT. Translated, it gives CASSPASGKVDTQYF. The chain has TRBV18 and TRBJ2-3, with TRBD2 matching over 9 bases. The germline V gene encodes CDR1 KGHSH and CDR2 LQKENI. This CDR3 region has 15 residues. V gave up 2 bases and J gave up 5 bases; unmatched junction bases: 5. Variable domain in full (rest from reference TRBV18 and TRBJ2-3): NAGVMQNPRHLVRRRGQEARLRCSPMKGHSHVYWYRQLPEEGLKFMVYLQKENIIDESGMPKERFSAEFPKEGPSILRIQQVVRGDSAAYFCASSPASGKVDTQYFGPGTRLTVL.

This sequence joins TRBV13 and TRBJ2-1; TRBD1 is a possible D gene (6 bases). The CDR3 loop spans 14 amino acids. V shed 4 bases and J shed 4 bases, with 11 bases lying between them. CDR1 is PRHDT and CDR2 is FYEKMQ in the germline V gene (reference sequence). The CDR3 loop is CASSSDSLYNEQFF. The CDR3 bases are TGTGCCAGCAGCTCGGACAGCCTTTACAATGAGCAGTTCTTC.

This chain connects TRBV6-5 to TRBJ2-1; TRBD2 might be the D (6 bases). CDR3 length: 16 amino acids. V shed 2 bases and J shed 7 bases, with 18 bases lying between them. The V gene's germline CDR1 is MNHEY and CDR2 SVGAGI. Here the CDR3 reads CASSYLQGRRVNEQFF. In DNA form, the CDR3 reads TGTGCCAGCAGTTACCTTCAGGGAAGGAGGGTGAATGAGCAGTTCTTC.

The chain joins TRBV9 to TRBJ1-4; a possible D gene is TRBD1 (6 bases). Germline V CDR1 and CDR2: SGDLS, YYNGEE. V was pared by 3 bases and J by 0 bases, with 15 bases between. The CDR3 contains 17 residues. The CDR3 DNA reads TGTGCCAGCAGCGCCGAACAGGGATTTGCAACTAATGAAAAACTGTTTTTT. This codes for CASSAEQGFATNEKLFF.

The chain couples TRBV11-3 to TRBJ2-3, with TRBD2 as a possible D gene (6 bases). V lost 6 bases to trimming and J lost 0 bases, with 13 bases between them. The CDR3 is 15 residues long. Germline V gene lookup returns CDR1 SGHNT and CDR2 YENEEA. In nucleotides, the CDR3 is TGTGCCAGCAGGCGTCGGGGGTCTAGCACAGATACGCAGTATTTT. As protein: CASRRRGSSTDTQYF.

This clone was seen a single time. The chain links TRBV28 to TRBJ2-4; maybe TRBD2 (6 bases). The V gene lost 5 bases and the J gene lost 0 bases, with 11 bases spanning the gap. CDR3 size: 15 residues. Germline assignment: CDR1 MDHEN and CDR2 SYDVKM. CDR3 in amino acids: CASSTRGLAKNIQYF. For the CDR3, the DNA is TGTGCCAGCAGTACGCGGGGCCTAGCCAAAAACATTCAGTACTTC.

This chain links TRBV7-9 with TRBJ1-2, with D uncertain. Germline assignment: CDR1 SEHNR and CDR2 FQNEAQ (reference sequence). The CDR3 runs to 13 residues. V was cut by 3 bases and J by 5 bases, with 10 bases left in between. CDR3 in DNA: TGTGCCAGCAGCTTTCCCGGGTCATATGGCTACACCTTC. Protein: CASSFPGSYGYTF.

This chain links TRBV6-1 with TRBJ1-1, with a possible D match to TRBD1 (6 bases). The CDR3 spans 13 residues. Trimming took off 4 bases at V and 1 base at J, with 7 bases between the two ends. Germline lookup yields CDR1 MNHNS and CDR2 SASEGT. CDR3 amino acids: CASSGTENTEAFF. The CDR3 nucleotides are TGTGCCAGCAGTGGGACAGAGAACACTGAAGCTTTCTTT.

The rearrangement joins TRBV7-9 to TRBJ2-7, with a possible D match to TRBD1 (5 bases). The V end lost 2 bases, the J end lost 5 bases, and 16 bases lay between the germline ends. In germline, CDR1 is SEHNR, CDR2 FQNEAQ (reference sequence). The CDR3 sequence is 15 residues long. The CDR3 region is CASSLFDSSWHEQYF. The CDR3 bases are TGTGCCAGCAGCTTATTCGACAGCTCTTGGCACGAGCAGTACTTC.

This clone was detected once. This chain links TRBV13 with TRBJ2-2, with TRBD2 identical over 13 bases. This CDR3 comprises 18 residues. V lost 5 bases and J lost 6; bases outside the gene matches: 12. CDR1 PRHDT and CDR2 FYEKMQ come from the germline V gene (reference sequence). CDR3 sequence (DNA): TGTGCCAGCAGCCCCCCCGGACTAGCGGGAGCTCTGGCCGGGGAGCTGTTTTTT. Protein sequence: CASSPPGLAGALAGELFF.

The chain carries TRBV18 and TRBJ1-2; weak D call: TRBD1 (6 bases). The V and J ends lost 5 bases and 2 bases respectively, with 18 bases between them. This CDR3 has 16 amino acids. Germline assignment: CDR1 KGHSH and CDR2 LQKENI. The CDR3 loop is CASSSGGPGENYGYTF. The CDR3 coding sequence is TGTGCCAGCTCATCCGGCGGTCCAGGGGAAAACTATGGCTACACCTTC.

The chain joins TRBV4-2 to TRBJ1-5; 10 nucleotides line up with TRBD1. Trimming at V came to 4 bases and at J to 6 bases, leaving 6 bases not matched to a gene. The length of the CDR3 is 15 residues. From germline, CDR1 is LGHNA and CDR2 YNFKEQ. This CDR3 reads CASSRGTGDLQPQHF. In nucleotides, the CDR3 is TGTGCCAGCAGCCGAGGGACAGGGGATCTTCAGCCCCAGCATTTT.

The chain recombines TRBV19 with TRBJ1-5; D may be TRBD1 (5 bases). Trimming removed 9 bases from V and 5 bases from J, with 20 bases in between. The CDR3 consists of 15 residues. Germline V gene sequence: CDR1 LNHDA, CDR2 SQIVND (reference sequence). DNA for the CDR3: TGTGCCAGCTCGCTCTACGGCAGGGTAGATCAGCCCCAGCATTTT. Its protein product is CASSLYGRVDQPQHF.

In DNA form, the CDR3 reads TGTGCCAGCAGTTCCTTCGGACAGGGAAGGGGAGAGACCCAGTACTTC. Translation gives CASSSFGQGRGETQYF. The J gene is TRBJ2-5, the V gene TRBV28, with 8 bases matching TRBD1. The CDR3 is 16 residues long. Trimming removed 4 bases from V and 4 bases from J; junction bases left unmatched: 11. CDR1 is MDHEN and CDR2 is SYDVKM in the germline V gene.

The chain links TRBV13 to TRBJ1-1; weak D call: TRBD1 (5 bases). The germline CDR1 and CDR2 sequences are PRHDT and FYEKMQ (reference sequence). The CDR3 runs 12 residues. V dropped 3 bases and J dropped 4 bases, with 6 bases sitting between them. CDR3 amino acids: CASSLQGTEAFF. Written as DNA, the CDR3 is TGTGCCAGCAGCTTGCAGGGCACTGAAGCTTTCTTT.

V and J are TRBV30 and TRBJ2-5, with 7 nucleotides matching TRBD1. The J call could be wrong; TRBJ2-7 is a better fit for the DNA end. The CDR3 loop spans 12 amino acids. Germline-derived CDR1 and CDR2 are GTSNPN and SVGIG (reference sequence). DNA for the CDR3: TGTGCCTGGAGTACGACAGGGTACGAGCAGTACTTC. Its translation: CAWSTTGYEQYF.

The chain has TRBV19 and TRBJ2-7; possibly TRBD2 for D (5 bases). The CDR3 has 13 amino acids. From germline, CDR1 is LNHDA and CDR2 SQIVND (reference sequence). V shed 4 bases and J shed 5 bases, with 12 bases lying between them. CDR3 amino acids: CASSKRTYNEQYF. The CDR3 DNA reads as TGTGCCAGTAGTAAGCGGACCTACAACGAGCAGTACTTC.

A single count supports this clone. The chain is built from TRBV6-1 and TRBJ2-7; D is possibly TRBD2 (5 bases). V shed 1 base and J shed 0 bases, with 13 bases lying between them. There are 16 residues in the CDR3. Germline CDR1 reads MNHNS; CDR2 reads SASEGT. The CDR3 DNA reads TGTGCCAGCAGTGAAGTCATCGGTCGGGGCTCCTACGAGCAGTACTTC. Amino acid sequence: CASSEVIGRGSYEQYF.

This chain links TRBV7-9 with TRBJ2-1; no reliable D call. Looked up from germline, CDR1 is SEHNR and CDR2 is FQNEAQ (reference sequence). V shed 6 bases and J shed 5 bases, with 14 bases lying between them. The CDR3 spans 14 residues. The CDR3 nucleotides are TGTGCCAGCAGTCCCGGCGAGGTAGACAATGAGCAGTTCTTC. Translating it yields CASSPGEVDNEQFF.

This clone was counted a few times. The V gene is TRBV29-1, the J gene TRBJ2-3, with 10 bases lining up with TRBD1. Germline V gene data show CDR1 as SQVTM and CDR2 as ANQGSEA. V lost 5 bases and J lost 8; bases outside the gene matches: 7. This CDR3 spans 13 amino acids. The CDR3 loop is CSVPDRGRVTQYF. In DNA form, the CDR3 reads TGCAGCGTTCCTGACAGGGGGCGCGTTACGCAGTATTTT.

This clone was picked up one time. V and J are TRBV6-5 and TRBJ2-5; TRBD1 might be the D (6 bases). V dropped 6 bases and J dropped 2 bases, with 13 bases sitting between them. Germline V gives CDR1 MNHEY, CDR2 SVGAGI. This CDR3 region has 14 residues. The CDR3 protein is CASRLVGTQETQYF. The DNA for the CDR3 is TGTGCCAGCAGACTAGTCGGGACACAAGAGACCCAGTACTTC.

The CDR3 sequence: CASSLARGDLSYEQYF. The CDR3 DNA follows: TGTGCCAGCAGCTTAGCCAGGGGGGACCTCTCCTACGAGCAGTACTTC. The chain carries TRBV7-9 and TRBJ2-7; weak D call: TRBD1 (7 bases). Per the germline V gene, CDR1 is SEHNR and CDR2 is FQNEAQ (reference sequence). Trimming pared 0 bases from V and 0 bases from J, leaving 12 bases between. CDR3 length equals 16 residues.

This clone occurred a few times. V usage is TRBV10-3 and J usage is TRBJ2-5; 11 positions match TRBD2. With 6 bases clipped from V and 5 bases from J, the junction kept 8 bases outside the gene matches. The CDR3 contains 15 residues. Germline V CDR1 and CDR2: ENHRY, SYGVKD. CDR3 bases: TGTGCCATCAGCCATAGCGGGAGGGGGGTTGAGACCCAGTACTTC. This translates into CAISHSGRGVETQYF.

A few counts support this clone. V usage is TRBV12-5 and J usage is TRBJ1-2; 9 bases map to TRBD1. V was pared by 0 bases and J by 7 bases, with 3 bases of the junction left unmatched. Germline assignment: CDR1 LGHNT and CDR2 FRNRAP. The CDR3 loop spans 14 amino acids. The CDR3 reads CASGLVTGGLGYTF. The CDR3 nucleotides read TGTGCTAGTGGTTTGGTAACAGGGGGCCTTGGCTACACCTTC.

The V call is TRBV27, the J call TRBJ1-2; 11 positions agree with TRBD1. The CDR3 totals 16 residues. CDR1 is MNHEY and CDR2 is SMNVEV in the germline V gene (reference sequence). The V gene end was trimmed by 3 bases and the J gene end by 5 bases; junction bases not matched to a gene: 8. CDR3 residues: CASSFRGTGGRYGYTF. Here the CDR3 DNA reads TGTGCCAGCAGTTTCCGGGGGACAGGGGGACGATATGGCTACACCTTC.

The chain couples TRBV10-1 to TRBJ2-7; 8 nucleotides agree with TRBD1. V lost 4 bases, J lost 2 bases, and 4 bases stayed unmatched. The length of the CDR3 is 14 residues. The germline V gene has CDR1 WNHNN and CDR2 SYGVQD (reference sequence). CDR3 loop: CASSGQDRAYEQYF. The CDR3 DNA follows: TGCGCCAGCAGTGGGCAGGACAGGGCCTACGAGCAGTACTTC.

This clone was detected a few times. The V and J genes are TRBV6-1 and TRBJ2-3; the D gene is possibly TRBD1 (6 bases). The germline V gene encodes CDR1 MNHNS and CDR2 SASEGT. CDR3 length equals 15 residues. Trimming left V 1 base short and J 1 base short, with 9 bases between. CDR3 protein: CASSEGAGGTDTQYF. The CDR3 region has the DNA TGTGCCAGCAGTGAAGGGGCAGGGGGCACAGATACGCAGTATTTT.